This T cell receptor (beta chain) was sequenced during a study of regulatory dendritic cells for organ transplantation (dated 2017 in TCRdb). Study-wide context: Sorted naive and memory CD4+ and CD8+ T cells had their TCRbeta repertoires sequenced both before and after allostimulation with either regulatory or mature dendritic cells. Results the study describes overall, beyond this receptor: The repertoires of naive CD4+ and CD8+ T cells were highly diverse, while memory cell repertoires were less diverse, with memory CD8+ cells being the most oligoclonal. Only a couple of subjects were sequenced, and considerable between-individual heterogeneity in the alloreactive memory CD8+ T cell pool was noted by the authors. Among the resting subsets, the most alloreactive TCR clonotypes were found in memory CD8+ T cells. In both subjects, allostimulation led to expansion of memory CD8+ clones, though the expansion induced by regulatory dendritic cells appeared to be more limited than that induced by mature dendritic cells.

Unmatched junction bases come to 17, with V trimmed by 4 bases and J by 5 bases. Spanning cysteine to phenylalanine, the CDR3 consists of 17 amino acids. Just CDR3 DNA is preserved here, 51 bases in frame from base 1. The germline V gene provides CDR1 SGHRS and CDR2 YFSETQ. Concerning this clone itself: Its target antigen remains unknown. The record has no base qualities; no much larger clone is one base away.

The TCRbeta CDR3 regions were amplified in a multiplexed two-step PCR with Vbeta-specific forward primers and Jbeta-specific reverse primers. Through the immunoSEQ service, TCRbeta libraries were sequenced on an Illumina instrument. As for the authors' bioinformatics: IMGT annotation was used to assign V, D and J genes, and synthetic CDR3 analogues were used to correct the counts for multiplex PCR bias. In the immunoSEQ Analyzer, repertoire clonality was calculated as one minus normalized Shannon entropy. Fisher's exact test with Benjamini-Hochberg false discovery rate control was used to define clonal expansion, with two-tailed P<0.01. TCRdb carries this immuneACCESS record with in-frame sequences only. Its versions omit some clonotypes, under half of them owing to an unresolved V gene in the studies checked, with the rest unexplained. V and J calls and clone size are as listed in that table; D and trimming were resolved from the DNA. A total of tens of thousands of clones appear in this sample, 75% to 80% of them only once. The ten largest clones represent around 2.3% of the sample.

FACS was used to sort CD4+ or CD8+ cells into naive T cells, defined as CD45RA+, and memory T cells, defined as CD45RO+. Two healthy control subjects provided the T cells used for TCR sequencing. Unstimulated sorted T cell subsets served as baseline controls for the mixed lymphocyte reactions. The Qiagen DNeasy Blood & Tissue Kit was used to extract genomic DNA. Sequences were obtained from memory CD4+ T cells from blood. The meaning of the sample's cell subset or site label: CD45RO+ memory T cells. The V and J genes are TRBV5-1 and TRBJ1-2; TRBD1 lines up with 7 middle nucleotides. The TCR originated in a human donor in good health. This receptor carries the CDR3 CASSPRTGIPSGYGYTF. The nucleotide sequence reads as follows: TGCGCCAGCAGCCCCCGGACAGGAATACCCTCGGGGTATGGCTACACCTTC.